This T cell receptor beta chain emerged from a study of T cell responses to AZD1222 COVID-19 vaccine. The data were produced by immunoSEQ multiplex PCR, yet TCRdb's version contains in-frame clones alone and is incomplete. The data hold 150,000 to 250,000 clones, with roughly 92% observed a single time. This receptor was taken from an adult who received the AZD1222 COVID-19 vaccine. Material: peripheral blood, obtained 28 days after the second AZD1222 dose.

CDR3 protein: CASSLGPRVEQYF. The CDR3 DNA reads TGTGCCAGCAGTTTAGGACCCCGCGTCGAGCAGTACTTC. The genes are TRBV12-3 or TRBV12-4 and TRBJ2-7; no definite D call. This CDR3 contains 13 residues. V lost 1 base to trimming and J lost 6 bases, with 10 bases between them.